This TCR beta chain came from a study of shared clonotypes between healthy human individuals. Background on the study: Per donor, three plates held CD4 naive cells, three held CD4 memory, two held CD8 naive and one held CD8 memory.

The J segment lost 7 bases and the V segment lost 5 bases, leaving 7 bases of the junction unmatched. This CDR3 is built from 14 residues. Germline V gene data show CDR1 as KGHSH and CDR2 as LQKENI. The deep-level immunoSEQ assay was used. The assay was immunoSEQ multiplex PCR, and TCRdb's table has in-frame clones only and misses some. The sample lists some 1 million clones; approximately 72% were seen once. This clone has just a few counts. Its target is not known. Study-wide results and caveats: The generation probabilities recorded for non-shared clonotypes fell below those of clonotypes shared by all four donors. Genetic and exposure-history diversity was limited by the small donor number.

The sample comprised memory CD4+ T cells sorted from blood. Stated subset: CD45RA-negative fraction. The TCR originated in a man younger than 35 in good health. V gene TRBV18 combines with J gene TRBJ1-5; the match to TRBD1 covers 8 bases. The CDR3 sequence: CASSAGQEKQPQHF. In nucleotides, the CDR3 is TGTGCCAGCTCAGCGGGACAGGAGAAACAGCCCCAGCATTTT.